A single T cell receptor beta chain is shown here with its context. Libraries were prepared by immunoSEQ multiplex PCR; TCRdb keeps only in-frame clonotypes and omits some of them. The sample shows about 270,000 clones, roughly 93% of them seen only once. The sample is drawn from a study of blood T cell repertoires in COVID-19. V trimming: 1 base; J trimming: 7 bases; junction bases outside the gene matches: 5. Germline V gene lookup returns CDR1 SGHTA and CDR2 FQGNSA. CDR3 length: 15 residues. The sequencing sample was made of PBMCs or T cells enriched from blood (not recorded which). This receptor was obtained from a woman between 40 and 55 years old with acute COVID-19. The chain uses TRBV7-2 and TRBJ2-1; 9 nucleotides agree with TRBD2. Here the CDR3 DNA reads TGTGCCAGCAGCTTAGAAGGCGGGGGGGTTAATGAGCAGTTCTTC. This codes for CASSLEGGGVNEQFF.